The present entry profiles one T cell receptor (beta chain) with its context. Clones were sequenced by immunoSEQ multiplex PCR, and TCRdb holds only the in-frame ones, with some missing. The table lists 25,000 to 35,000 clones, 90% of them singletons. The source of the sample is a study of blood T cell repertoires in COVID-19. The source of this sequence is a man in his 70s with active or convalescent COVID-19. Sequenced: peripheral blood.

CDR3 DNA sequence: TGCGCCAGCAGCTTGGCCCGTCTTACGGGAGGGGTCAATGAGCAGTTCTTC. As protein: CASSLARLTGGVNEQFF. The gene calls are TRBV5-1 and TRBJ2-1, with 8 positions matching TRBD2. From germline, CDR1 is SGHRS and CDR2 YFSETQ. The CDR3 covers 17 residues. V gave up 0 bases and J gave up 6 bases; unmatched junction bases: 11.